These T cell receptor beta chains were read from a single sample in a study of beta chain features in type 1 diabetes. Only in-frame clones appear in the TCRdb table, and some are missing; sequencing was by immunoSEQ multiplex PCR. The sample records about 700,000 clones, 13% being singletons. The material sequenced was naive CD4+ T cells from blood. These receptors were obtained from a man in his late teens or twenties with type 1 diabetes. Each CDR3 is given with its conserved first and last residue. Each record gives: clone size, J gene, D gene, V gene, CDR3 protein, CDR3 DNA. The D gene is left open where the match is weak. Not all rows give a size; the values are once, few, many and, for expanded clones, a class.

. | TRBJ1-5 | . | TRBV5-4 | CASSLGGGNQPQHF | TGTGCCAGCAGCTTAGGCGGGGGCAATCAGCCCCAGCATTTT
. | TRBJ2-1 | . | TRBV29-1 | CSVGGPSSSYNEQFF | TGCAGCGTTGGTGGGCCGTCGAGCTCCTACAATGAGCAGTTCTTC
. | TRBJ1-1 | . | TRBV28 | CASSLESEAFF | TGTGCCAGCAGTTTAGAGTCTGAAGCTTTCTTT
. | TRBJ1-4 | . | TRBV5-4 | CASSLASMGGSEKLFF | TGTGCCAGCAGCTTGGCTTCAATGGGTGGTTCGGAAAAACTGTTTTTT
few | TRBJ1-4 | . | TRBV10-3 | CAISDGGRSNEKLFF | TGTGCCATCAGTGACGGGGGCAGATCTAATGAAAAACTGTTTTTT
. | TRBJ2-5 | . | TRBV6-5 | CASAAYQETQYF | TGTGCCAGCGCAGCGTACCAAGAGACCCAGTACTTC
. | TRBJ1-4 | . | TRBV5-1 | CASSLDQSNEKLFF | TGCGCCAGCAGCTTGGACCAATCTAATGAAAAACTGTTTTTT
few | TRBJ2-6 | . | TRBV25-1 | CASSDKDSSGANVLTF | TGTGCCAGCAGTGACAAAGACAGCTCTGGGGCCAACGTCCTGACTTTC
once | TRBJ1-3 | . | TRBV29-1 | CSVGVIGEGNTIYF | TGCAGCGTTGGAGTCATCGGGGAGGGAAACACCATATATTTT
few | TRBJ1-4 | . | TRBV7-9 | CASSAGGLTNEKLFF | TGTGCCAGCAGCGCGGGGGGTTTAACTAATGAAAAACTGTTTTTT
few | TRBJ2-2 | TRBD1 | TRBV6-6 | CASIRQGASGELFF | TGTGCCAGCATCCGACAGGGGGCCTCCGGGGAGCTGTTTTTT
. | TRBJ2-5 | TRBD2 | TRBV14 | CASSRLADPETQYF | TGTGCCAGCAGCAGACTAGCGGATCCAGAGACCCAGTACTTC
. | TRBJ1-6 | . | TRBV30 | CAWTGGPPLIGPLHF | TGTGCCTGGACCGGGGGGCCTCCCCTAATCGGGCCCCTCCACTTT
. | TRBJ2-7 | . | TRBV18 | CASSPPTQGIPSKYYEQYF | TGTGCCAGCTCACCACCGACGCAGGGAATTCCGTCAAAATACTACGAGCAGTACTTC
few | TRBJ1-5 | TRBD1 | TRBV19 | CASSIDPGGGQPQHF | TGTGCCAGTAGTATAGATCCAGGGGGAGGACAGCCCCAGCATTTT
few | TRBJ1-6 | TRBD1 | TRBV30 | CAWSTGQGAQSPLHF | TGTGCCTGGAGTACGGGACAGGGGGCACAATCACCCCTCCACTTT
. | TRBJ1-1 | . | TRBV21-1 | CASSKGRPWNTEAFF | TGTGCCAGCAGCAAAGGACGCCCTTGGAACACTGAAGCTTTCTTT
few | TRBJ2-3 | TRBD2 | TRBV18 | CASSPSASGGKDTQYF | TGTGCCAGCTCACCATCGGCTAGCGGGGGAAAAGATACGCAGTATTTT
. | TRBJ1-4 | . | TRBV4-1 | CASRQPGTNEKLFF | TGCGCCAGCAGGCAACCGGGAACTAATGAAAAACTGTTTTTT
. | TRBJ2-5 | TRBD1 | TRBV28 | CASSLGQGQETQYF | TGTGCCAGCAGTCTCGGACAGGGGCAAGAGACCCAGTACTTC
. | TRBJ1-2 | . | TRBV5-6 | CASSISGWGYTF | TGTGCCAGCAGCATTTCAGGCTGGGGCTACACCTTC
. | TRBJ2-5 | TRBD2 | TRBV7-9 | CASSLNSGGQETQYF | TGTGCCAGCAGCTTAAATAGCGGGGGGCAAGAGACCCAGTACTTC
. | TRBJ2-3 | . | TRBV6-1 | CASSEGRFSTDTQYF | TGTGCCAGCAGTGAAGGGAGGTTTAGCACAGATACGCAGTATTTT